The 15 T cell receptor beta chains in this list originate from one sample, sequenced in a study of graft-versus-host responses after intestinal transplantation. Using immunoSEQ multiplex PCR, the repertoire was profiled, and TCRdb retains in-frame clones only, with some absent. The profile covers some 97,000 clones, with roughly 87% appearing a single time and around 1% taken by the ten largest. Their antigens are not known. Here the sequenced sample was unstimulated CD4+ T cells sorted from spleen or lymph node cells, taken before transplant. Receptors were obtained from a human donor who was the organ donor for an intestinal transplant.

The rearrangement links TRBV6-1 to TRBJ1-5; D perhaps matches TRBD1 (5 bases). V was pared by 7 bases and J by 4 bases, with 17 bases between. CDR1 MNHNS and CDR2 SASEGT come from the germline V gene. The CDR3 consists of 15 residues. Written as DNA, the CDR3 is TGTGCCAGCACCTGGGGGTCGGGGGGTAATCAGCCCCAGCATTTT. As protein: CASTWGSGGNQPQHF.

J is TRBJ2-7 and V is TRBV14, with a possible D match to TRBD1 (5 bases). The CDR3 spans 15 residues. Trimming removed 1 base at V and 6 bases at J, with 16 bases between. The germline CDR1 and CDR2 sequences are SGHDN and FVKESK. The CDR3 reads CASSQAPGLLSEQYF. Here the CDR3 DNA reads TGTGCCAGCAGCCAAGCCCCAGGGTTACTTTCCGAGCAGTACTTC.

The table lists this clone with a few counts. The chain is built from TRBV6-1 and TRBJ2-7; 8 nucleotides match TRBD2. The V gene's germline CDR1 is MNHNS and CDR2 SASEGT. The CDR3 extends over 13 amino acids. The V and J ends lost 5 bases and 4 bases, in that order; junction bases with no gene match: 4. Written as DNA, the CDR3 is TGTGCCAGCAGTACGGGGGGGCCGTACGAGCAGTACTTC. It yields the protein CASSTGGPYEQYF.

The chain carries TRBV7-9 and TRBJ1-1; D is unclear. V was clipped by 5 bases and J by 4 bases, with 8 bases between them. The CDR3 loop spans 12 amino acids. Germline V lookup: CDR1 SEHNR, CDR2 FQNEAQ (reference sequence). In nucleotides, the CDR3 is TGTGCCAGCAGCCCCGAGGTCACTGAAGCTTTCTTT. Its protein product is CASSPEVTEAFF.

CDR3 DNA sequence: TGTGCCTGGACTAAGCGGGGGACCGCTAGCTCCTACGAGCAGTACTTC. It codes for CAWTKRGTASSYEQYF. The chain joins TRBV30 to TRBJ2-7; TRBD2 matches at 8 bases. The J segment lost 0 bases and the V segment lost 4 bases, leaving 11 bases of the junction unmatched. Per germline, CDR1 GTSNPN and CDR2 SVGIG (reference sequence). The CDR3 has 16 amino acids.

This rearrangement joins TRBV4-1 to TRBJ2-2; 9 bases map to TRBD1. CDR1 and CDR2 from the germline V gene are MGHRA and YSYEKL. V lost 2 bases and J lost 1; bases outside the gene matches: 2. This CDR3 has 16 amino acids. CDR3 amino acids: CASSQLGQGNTGELFF. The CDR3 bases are TGCGCCAGCAGCCAACTGGGACAGGGGAACACCGGGGAGCTGTTTTTT.

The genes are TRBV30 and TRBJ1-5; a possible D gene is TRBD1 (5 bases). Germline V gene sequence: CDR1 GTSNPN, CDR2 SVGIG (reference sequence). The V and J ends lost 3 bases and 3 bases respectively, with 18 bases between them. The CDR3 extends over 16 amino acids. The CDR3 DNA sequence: TGTGCCTGGAGCTCCGCCTCAAGACAGAACAATCAGCCCCAGCATTTT. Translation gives CAWSSASRQNNQPQHF.

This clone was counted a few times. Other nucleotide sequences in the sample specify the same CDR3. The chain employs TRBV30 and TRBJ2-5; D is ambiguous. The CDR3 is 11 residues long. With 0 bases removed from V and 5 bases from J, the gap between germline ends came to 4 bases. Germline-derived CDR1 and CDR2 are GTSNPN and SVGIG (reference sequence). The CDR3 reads CAWSVRETQYF. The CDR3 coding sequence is TGTGCCTGGAGTGTAAGGGAGACCCAGTACTTC.

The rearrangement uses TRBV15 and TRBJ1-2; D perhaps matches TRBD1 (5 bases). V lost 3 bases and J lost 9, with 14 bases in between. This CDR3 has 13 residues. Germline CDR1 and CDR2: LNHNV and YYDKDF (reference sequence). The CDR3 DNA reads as TGTGCCACCAGCAGCTCAGGGATTGGGAGCTACACCTTC. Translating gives CATSSSGIGSYTF.

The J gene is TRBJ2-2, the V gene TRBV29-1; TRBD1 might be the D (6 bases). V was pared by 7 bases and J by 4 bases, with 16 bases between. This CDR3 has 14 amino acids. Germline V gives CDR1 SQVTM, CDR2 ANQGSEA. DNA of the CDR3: TGCAGCGCAACCAGGGGCGCGGGCACCGGGGAGCTGTTTTTT. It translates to CSATRGAGTGELFF.

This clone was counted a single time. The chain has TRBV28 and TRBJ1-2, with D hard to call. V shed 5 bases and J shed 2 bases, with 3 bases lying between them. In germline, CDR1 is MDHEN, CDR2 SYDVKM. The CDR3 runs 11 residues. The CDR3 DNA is TGTGCCAGCAGTCACAACTATGGCTACACCTTC. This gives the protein CASSHNYGYTF.

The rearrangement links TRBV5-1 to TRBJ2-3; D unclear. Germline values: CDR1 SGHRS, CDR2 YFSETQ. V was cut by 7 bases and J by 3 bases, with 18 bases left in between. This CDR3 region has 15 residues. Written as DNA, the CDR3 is TGCGCCAGCCAAAATGGGGTGTCTCGGACAGATACGCAGTATTTT. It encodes CASQNGVSRTDTQYF.

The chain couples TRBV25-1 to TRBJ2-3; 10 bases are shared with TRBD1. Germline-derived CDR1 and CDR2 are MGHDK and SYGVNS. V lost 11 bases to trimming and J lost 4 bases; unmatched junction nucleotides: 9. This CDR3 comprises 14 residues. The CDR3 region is CAVGGQGRADTQYF. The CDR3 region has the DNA TGTGCCGTCGGGGGACAGGGGAGGGCAGATACGCAGTATTTT.

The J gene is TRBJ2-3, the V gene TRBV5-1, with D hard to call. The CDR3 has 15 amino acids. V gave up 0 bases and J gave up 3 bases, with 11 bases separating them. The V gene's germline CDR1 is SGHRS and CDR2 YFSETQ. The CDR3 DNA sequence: TGCGCCAGCAGCTTGGACCTCGGTACAACAGATACGCAGTATTTT. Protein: CASSLDLGTTDTQYF. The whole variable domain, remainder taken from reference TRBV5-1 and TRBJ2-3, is KAGVTQTPRYLIKTRGQQVTLSCSPISGHRSVSWYQQTPGQGLQFLFEYFSETQRNKGNFPGRFSGRQFSNSRSEMNVSTLELGDSALYLCASSLDLGTTDTQYFGPGTRLTVL.

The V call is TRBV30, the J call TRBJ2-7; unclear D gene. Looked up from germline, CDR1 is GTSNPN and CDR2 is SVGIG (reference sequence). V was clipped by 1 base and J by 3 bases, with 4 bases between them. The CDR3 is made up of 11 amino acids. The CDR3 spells CAWSASYEQYF. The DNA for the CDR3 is TGTGCCTGGAGTGCCAGCTACGAGCAGTACTTC.